This TCR beta chain was recorded in a study of blood T cells in healthy people across ages. The CDR3 consists of 16 residues. Trimming left V 4 bases short and J 0 bases short, with 15 bases between. CDR1 LGHNA and CDR2 YNFKEQ come from the germline V gene. Sample-barcoded 5' priming and a J-beta primer mix drove a second PCR of about 7 to 11 cycles. Samples each returned at least 2.5 million CDR3-containing paired-end reads. TCRdb re-derived calls from the 5' RACE reads in MiXCR, one entry per CDR3 protein. The sample holds around 800,000 distinct CDR3 sequences, around two thirds seen once. In terms of origin and age, donors were healthy Caucasian individuals from Russia aged 6 to 90.

Material: blood. The V call is TRBV4-2, the J call TRBJ1-1; D may be TRBD1 (6 bases). The sequence was obtained from a man aged 25-45 years in good health. For the CDR3, the DNA is TGTGCCAGCAGCCCCCCTCCGGGGGACATGAACACTGAAGCTTTCTTT. This gives the protein CASSPPPGDMNTEAFF.